Listed below are T cell receptor beta chains from one sample, sequenced in a study of cytomegalovirus exposure and HLA in healthy donors. Profiling relied on immunoSEQ multiplex PCR, and the TCRdb table lists in-frame clones only, not all of them. Of roughly 80,000 clones listed, roughly 63% are singletons. Specimen: PBMCs. The receptors originated from a man aged 25 to 45 in good health and CMV-seropositive. The CDR3 runs from the conserved cysteine through the conserved F or W. D genes are given only for firm matches. Some rows mark clone size as missing; the rest say once, few, many or name a class of expanded clone.

>TRBJ1-5|NA|NA|TRBV28
CASSLYAGFNQPQHF
TGTGCCAGCAGTTTATATGCAGGGTTCAACCAGCCCCAGCATTTT
>TRBJ2-7|few|NA|TRBV10-1
CASSGSGNSYEQYF
TGCGCCAGCAGTGGATCCGGGAATTCCTACGAGCAGTACTTC
>TRBJ2-6|few|NA|TRBV5-1
CASSFTTTASGANVLTF
TGCGCCAGCAGCTTCACCACGACAGCTTCTGGGGCCAACGTCCTGACTTTC
>TRBJ1-3|once|NA|TRBV28
CASTDGLSGNTIYF
TGTGCCAGCACCGATGGGCTCTCTGGAAACACCATATATTTT
>TRBJ1-3|NA|NA|TRBV19
CASSIGENGNTIYF
TGTGCCAGTAGTATTGGGGAGAATGGAAACACCATATATTTT
>TRBJ1-1|NA|TRBD1|TRBV10-3
CAISESGTGNTEAFF
TGTGCCATCAGTGAGTCCGGGACAGGGAACACTGAAGCTTTCTTT
>TRBJ2-2|NA|NA|TRBV7-2
CASSLARGSSGELFF
TGTGCCAGCAGCTTAGCGCGGGGAAGCTCCGGGGAGCTGTTTTTT
>TRBJ2-2|NA|TRBD1|TRBV2
CASMTGAGELFF
TGTGCCAGCATGACAGGGGCCGGGGAGCTGTTTTTT
>TRBJ1-2|NA|TRBD1|TRBV19
CASTLGQYYGYTF
TGTGCCAGTACCCTGGGACAGTACTATGGCTACACCTTC
>TRBJ2-5|NA|NA|TRBV18
CASSPGGQETQYF
TGTGCCAGCTCACCAGGAGGCCAAGAGACCCAGTACTTC
>TRBJ2-2|NA|NA|TRBV5-1
CASSFTTDTGELFF
TGCGCCAGCAGCTTCACTACCGACACCGGGGAGCTGTTTTTT
>TRBJ2-3|NA|NA|TRBV11-3
CASSPGEVTTDTQYF
TGTGCCAGCAGCCCCGGAGAGGTAACCACAGATACGCAGTATTTT
>TRBJ1-3|NA|NA|TRBV18
CASSPIGSTSGNTIYF
TGTGCCAGCTCACCGATCGGGTCCACCTCTGGAAACACCATATATTTT
>TRBJ2-1|NA|TRBD2|TRBV4-1
CASSQGPSGGYNEQFF
TGCGCCAGCAGCCAAGGCCCTAGCGGGGGGTACAATGAGCAGTTCTTC
>TRBJ1-2|NA|TRBD1|TRBV28
CASRPYPGQGGYGYTF
TGTGCCAGCAGGCCCTACCCGGGACAGGGAGGGTATGGCTACACCTTC
>TRBJ2-7|NA|NA|TRBV2
CARSEAHRGEQYF
TGTGCCCGCAGTGAAGCGCATAGGGGGGAGCAGTACTTC
>TRBJ2-5|NA|TRBD2|TRBV9
CASSGTSGGEETQYF
TGTGCCAGCAGTGGGACTAGCGGGGGGGAAGAGACCCAGTACTTC
>TRBJ2-7|NA|TRBD2|TRBV5-6
CAGSMGGGEDEQYF
TGTGCTGGATCTATGGGGGGAGGGGAGGACGAGCAGTACTTC
>TRBJ2-3|NA|TRBD2|TRBV7-3
CASSLGLAATDTQYF
TGTGCCAGCAGCTTGGGACTAGCGGCTACAGATACGCAGTATTTT